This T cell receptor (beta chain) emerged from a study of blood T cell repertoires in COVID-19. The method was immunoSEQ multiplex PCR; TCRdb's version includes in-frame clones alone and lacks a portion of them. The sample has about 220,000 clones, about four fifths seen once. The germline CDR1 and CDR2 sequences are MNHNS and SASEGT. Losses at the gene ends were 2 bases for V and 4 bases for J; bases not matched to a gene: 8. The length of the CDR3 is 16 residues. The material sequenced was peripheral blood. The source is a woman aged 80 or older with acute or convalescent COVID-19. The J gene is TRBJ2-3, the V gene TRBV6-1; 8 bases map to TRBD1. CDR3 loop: CASSERGRGQPDTQYF. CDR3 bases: TGTGCCAGCAGTGAAAGGGGCAGGGGGCAACCAGATACGCAGTATTTT.